Each of the 27 T cell receptor beta chains below was sequenced from the same sample in a study of CD8 T cells in ankylosing spondylitis. TCRdb redid the calling of the 5' RACE reads with MiXCR, one entry per CDR3 protein. The table lists tens of thousands of distinct CDR3 sequences, 27% of them singletons. Material for sequencing was blood, either unsorted or a sorted T cell fraction (not recorded which). These TCRs come from a male donor with ankylosing spondylitis or in good health (not recorded which).

J is TRBJ2-2 and V is TRBV3-1; TRBD2 agrees at 9 bases. Germline V gene lookup returns CDR1 LGHDT and CDR2 YNNKEL (reference sequence). Trimming cost V 4 bases and J 0 bases; bases outside gene matches: 6. This CDR3 region has 17 residues. Here the CDR3 reads CASSLGLAGTNTGELFF. In DNA, the CDR3 is TGTGCCAGCAGCCTTGGTCTAGCGGGGACGAACACCGGGGAGCTGTTTTTT. Full variable domain (rest looked up from reference TRBV3-1 and TRBJ2-2): DTAVSQTPKYLVTQMGNDKSIKCEQNLGHDTMYWYKQDSKKFLKIMFSYNNKELIINETVPNRFSPKSPDKAHLNLHINSLELGDSAVYFCASSLGLAGTNTGELFFGEGSRLTVL.

The J gene is TRBJ2-6, the V gene TRBV6-1; the D is unclear. V lost 4 bases, J lost 0 bases, and 7 bases lay in between. CDR3 length equals 15 residues. Germline-derived CDR1 and CDR2 are MNHNS and SASEGT. CDR3 nucleotide sequence: TGTGCCAGCAGTGTAGGGCCCTCTGGGGCCAACGTCCTGACTTTC. Translation gives CASSVGPSGANVLTF.

J is TRBJ1-6 and V is TRBV7-2; D not certain. Germline V gene data show CDR1 as SGHTA and CDR2 as FQGNSA. Trimming removed 2 bases from V and 7 bases from J, with 3 bases in between. The CDR3 extends over 12 amino acids. This chain's CDR3 is CASSLPNSPLHF. The CDR3 coding sequence is TGTGCCAGCAGCTTACCGAATTCACCCCTCCACTTT.

This clonotype was seen a few times. The chain recombines TRBV24-1 with TRBJ2-7; D may be TRBD1 (6 bases). With 3 bases removed from V and 2 bases from J, the gap between germline ends came to 10 bases. CDR1 is KGHDR, CDR2 SFDVKD, per germline. CDR3 size: 14 residues. The CDR3 DNA sequence: TGTGCCACCAGTGATCCGACAGGAACCTACGAGCAGTACTTC. Amino acid sequence: CATSDPTGTYEQYF.

Only a few counts were recorded for this clonotype. In DNA form, the CDR3 reads TGTGCCAGCAGCTTCACAGGGGAGGCGGATACGCAGTATTTT. Protein: CASSFTGEADTQYF. The V call is TRBV7-2, the J call TRBJ2-3; weak D call: TRBD1 (7 bases). V lost 3 bases and J 6 bases, leaving 13 bases between the germline ends. Per germline, CDR1 SGHTA and CDR2 FQGNSA. The CDR3 covers 14 residues.

This clonotype was detected a few times. The rearrangement joins TRBV12-3 or TRBV12-4 to TRBJ1-6; 10 nucleotides match TRBD1. The V and J ends lost 3 bases and 10 bases, in that order; junction bases with no gene match: 6. This CDR3 spans 15 amino acids. Here the CDR3 reads CASSFRTGGHSPLHF. Here the CDR3 DNA reads TGTGCCAGCAGTTTTCGGACAGGGGGTCACTCACCCCTCCACTTT.

The J gene is TRBJ1-4, the V gene TRBV5-1, with a tentative D call TRBD1 (6 bases). The V end was cut by 4 bases, the J end by 10 bases, with 14 bases between. From germline, CDR1 is SGHRS and CDR2 YFSETQ. The CDR3 sequence is 13 residues long. CDR3 DNA: TGCGCCAGCAGCGCCGGTGGGGACACAAAACTGTTTTTT. The encoded protein is CASSAGGDTKLFF. Combining the CDR3 with reference TRBV5-1 and TRBJ1-4 gives the whole variable domain KAGVTQTPRYLIKTRGQQVTLSCSPISGHRSVSWYQQTPGQGLQFLFEYFSETQRNKGNFPGRFSGRQFSNSRSEMNVSTLELGDSALYLCASSAGGDTKLFFGSGTQLSVL.

The rearrangement links TRBV5-1 to TRBJ1-1; D not resolved. The CDR3 is 14 residues long. Trimming took off 4 bases at V and 4 bases at J, with 14 bases between the two ends. Germline assignment: CDR1 SGHRS and CDR2 YFSETQ. In DNA, the CDR3 is TGCGCCAGCAGCCTCGAAGACTATAGCACTGAAGCTTTCTTT. As protein: CASSLEDYSTEAFF.

This clonotype was detected only a few times. The chain joins TRBV12-3 or TRBV12-4 to TRBJ2-1; D might be TRBD1 (6 bases). Deletions cut 5 bases from V and 8 bases from J, with 13 bases between. This CDR3 region has 13 residues. CDR3 in amino acids: CASSKIQGDEQFF. In DNA form, the CDR3 reads TGTGCCAGCAGTAAAATACAGGGAGATGAGCAGTTCTTC.

This clonotype turned up a few times. This rearrangement joins TRBV7-3 to TRBJ2-1; 8 bases align to TRBD2. Germline V gene lookup returns CDR1 SGHTA and CDR2 FQGTGA. The CDR3 loop spans 15 amino acids. J lost 8 bases, V lost 2 bases, and 8 bases had no gene match. The CDR3: CASSLAGGRLYEQFF. CDR3 sequence (DNA): TGTGCCAGCAGCTTAGCGGGAGGTCGGTTGTATGAGCAGTTCTTC.

The chain joins TRBV11-2 to TRBJ2-5; D is perhaps TRBD1 (6 bases). The length of the CDR3 is 14 residues. Per the germline V gene, CDR1 is SGHAT and CDR2 is FQNNGV. V shed 1 base and J shed 3 bases, with 9 bases lying between them. Here the CDR3 DNA reads TGTGCCAGCAGCTTAGGGGCAGGGGAAGAGACCCAGTACTTC. Translated: CASSLGAGEETQYF.

This clonotype was recorded a few times. The J gene is TRBJ2-4, the V gene TRBV5-6, with TRBD2 matching 7 bases. CDR3 size: 13 residues. The junction had 2 bases not matched to a gene; V was cut back by 2 bases and J by 6 bases. Per germline, CDR1 SGHDT and CDR2 YYEEEE. As DNA, the CDR3 is TGTGCCAGCAGCTTCGGGAGGTCAAACATTCAGTACTTC. It codes for CASSFGRSNIQYF.

The gene calls are TRBV7-9 and TRBJ2-7, with a weak D call TRBD1 (6 bases). Trimming cost V 7 bases and J 6 bases, with 16 bases left between them. This CDR3 has 13 residues. The germline gives CDR1 SEHNR, CDR2 FQNEAQ (reference sequence). The CDR3 loop reads CASTYGTPIEQYF. CDR3 nucleotide sequence: TGTGCCAGCACCTACGGGACACCCATCGAGCAGTACTTC.

This clonotype was detected only a few times. The chain uses TRBV5-1 and TRBJ2-6, with unresolved D. The CDR3 sequence is 15 residues long. V was pared by 1 base and J by 0 bases, with 5 bases between. Germline CDR1 SGHRS, CDR2 YFSETQ. CDR3 loop: CASSLKSSGANVLTF. The CDR3, as DNA: TGCGCCAGCAGCTTGAAAAGCTCTGGGGCCAACGTCCTGACTTTC.

This clonotype was counted between two and nine times. The V call is TRBV20-1, the J call TRBJ1-5; the D gene is possibly TRBD1 (6 bases). There are 13 residues in the CDR3. Trimming removed 6 bases at V and 7 bases at J, with 16 bases between. From germline, CDR1 is DFQATT and CDR2 SNEGSKA (reference sequence). Written as DNA, the CDR3 is TGCAGTGCGGAAGGACAGCCGGGGCAGCCCCAGCATTTT. Translated: CSAEGQPGQPQHF.

This clonotype was counted many times. CDR3 sequence: CASASRQGATNTEAFF. Here the CDR3 DNA reads TGTGCCAGCGCCTCGCGGCAGGGGGCTACGAACACTGAAGCTTTCTTT. V is TRBV12-3 or TRBV12-4 and J is TRBJ1-1, with 8 nucleotides matching TRBD1. The CDR3 runs to 16 residues. After removal of 8 bases from V and 1 base from J, the junction contained 12 bases not matched to a gene.

This clonotype has a handful of counts. V and J are TRBV5-1 and TRBJ2-5, with D unresolved. The V gene's germline CDR1 is SGHRS and CDR2 YFSETQ. V was clipped by 2 bases and J by 4 bases, with 9 bases between them. There are 13 residues in the CDR3. CDR3 nucleotides: TGCGCCAGCAGCTTAGAATGGCGAGAGACCCAGTACTTC. This codes for CASSLEWRETQYF. The whole variable domain, filled in from reference TRBV5-1 and TRBJ2-5, reads KAGVTQTPRYLIKTRGQQVTLSCSPISGHRSVSWYQQTPGQGLQFLFEYFSETQRNKGNFPGRFSGRQFSNSRSEMNVSTLELGDSALYLCASSLEWRETQYFGPGTRLLVL.

Only a few counts were recorded for this clonotype. This chain joins TRBV20-1 and TRBJ2-7; D is ambiguous. The CDR3 length is 11 residues. Germline V gene lookup returns CDR1 DFQATT and CDR2 SNEGSKA (reference sequence). V lost 5 bases and J lost 4, with 9 bases in between. This CDR3 is CSALGPYEQYV. CDR3 sequence (DNA): TGCAGTGCTTTGGGTCCGTACGAGCAGTACGTC.

About this clonotype: At one of its ends the junction is not consistent with the germline gene, which may arise from a read error. V usage is TRBV7-7 and J usage is TRBJ2-1; 11 bases are a match to TRBD2. The length of the CDR3 is 15 residues. The V gene's germline CDR1 is SSHAT and CDR2 FNYEAQ (reference sequence). The CDR3 sequence is CASSPLAGGDNEQFF. The CDR3 bases are TGTGCTAGCAGCCCTCTAGCGGGAGGTGACAATGAGCAGTTCTTC.

The sample holds a few counts of this clonotype. The rearrangement uses TRBV10-2 and TRBJ1-2, with 8 bases that match TRBD1. The CDR3 extends over 16 amino acids. V lost 2 bases, J lost 3 bases, and 8 bases stayed unmatched. Germline V lookup: CDR1 WSHSY, CDR2 SAAADI. The CDR3 sequence is CASSETGGPADYGYTF. As DNA, the CDR3 is TGCGCCAGCAGTGAGACAGGGGGGCCGGCGGACTATGGCTACACCTTC.

V gene TRBV27 combines with J gene TRBJ2-3, with a possible D match to TRBD1 (5 bases). With 5 bases removed from V and 2 bases from J, the gap between germline ends came to 20 bases. The CDR3 totals 17 residues. Germline V CDR1 and CDR2: MNHEY, SMNVEV (reference sequence). The CDR3 DNA reads as TGTGCCAGCAGTAATCCCCGTAGGGGCACACCCACAGATACGCAGTATTTT. The encoded protein is CASSNPRRGTPTDTQYF.

Ten or more counts support this clonotype. The chain uses TRBV28 and TRBJ1-1; 10 bases match TRBD1. The germline gives CDR1 MDHEN, CDR2 SYDVKM. This CDR3 spans 16 amino acids. V was clipped by 6 bases and J by 0 bases; unmatched bases: 7. In nucleotides, the CDR3 is TGTGCCAGCAGCCCCGGGACAGGGGTCCTGAACACTGAAGCTTTCTTT. Its translation is CASSPGTGVLNTEAFF.

The chain couples TRBV5-1 to TRBJ2-1; 7 positions match TRBD1. V trimming: 1 base; J trimming: 5 bases; junction bases outside the gene matches: 3. From germline, CDR1 is SGHRS and CDR2 YFSETQ. The CDR3 totals 14 residues. CDR3 bases: TGCGCCAGCAGCTTGAATCAGGGGGACAATGAGCAGTTCTTC. Its translation is CASSLNQGDNEQFF.

The CDR3 protein is CSARSGKDYGYTF. The CDR3 DNA reads as TGCAGTGCTCGCTCAGGGAAAGACTATGGCTACACCTTC. The chain has TRBV20-1 and TRBJ1-2, with D maybe TRBD1 (5 bases). This CDR3 is 13 amino acids long. Trimming shortened V by 5 bases and J by 3 bases, and 13 bases separated the two germline ends. Per the germline V gene, CDR1 is DFQATT and CDR2 is SNEGSKA (reference sequence).

There are a few counts of this clonotype. The V and J genes are TRBV7-8 and TRBJ2-3, with 9 bases that match TRBD2. Germline V CDR1 and CDR2: SGHVS, FQNEAQ. The CDR3 is 16 residues long. Trimming cost V 2 bases and J 4 bases; bases outside gene matches: 7. The CDR3 sequence is CASSLRSGSNADTQYF. DNA of the CDR3: TGTGCCAGCAGCTTACGTAGCGGGAGTAACGCAGATACGCAGTATTTT.

The V and J genes are TRBV3-1 and TRBJ1-1; D gene uncertain. The CDR3 length is 13 residues. Trimming removed 5 bases from V and 3 bases from J, with 10 bases in between. Germline CDR1 reads LGHDT; CDR2 reads YNNKEL (reference sequence). This chain's CDR3 is CASSFVGDTEAFF. DNA of the CDR3: TGTGCCAGCAGCTTCGTCGGCGACACTGAAGCTTTCTTT.

The J gene is TRBJ2-1, the V gene TRBV5-1; the D call may be TRBD1 or TRBD2 (6 bases each). In germline, CDR1 is SGHRS, CDR2 YFSETQ. With 4 bases removed from V and 0 bases from J, the gap between germline ends came to 14 bases. The CDR3 consists of 16 residues. The CDR3: CASSPIGGSSYNEQFF. The CDR3, as DNA: TGCGCCAGCAGCCCGATCGGGGGCAGCTCCTACAATGAGCAGTTCTTC.